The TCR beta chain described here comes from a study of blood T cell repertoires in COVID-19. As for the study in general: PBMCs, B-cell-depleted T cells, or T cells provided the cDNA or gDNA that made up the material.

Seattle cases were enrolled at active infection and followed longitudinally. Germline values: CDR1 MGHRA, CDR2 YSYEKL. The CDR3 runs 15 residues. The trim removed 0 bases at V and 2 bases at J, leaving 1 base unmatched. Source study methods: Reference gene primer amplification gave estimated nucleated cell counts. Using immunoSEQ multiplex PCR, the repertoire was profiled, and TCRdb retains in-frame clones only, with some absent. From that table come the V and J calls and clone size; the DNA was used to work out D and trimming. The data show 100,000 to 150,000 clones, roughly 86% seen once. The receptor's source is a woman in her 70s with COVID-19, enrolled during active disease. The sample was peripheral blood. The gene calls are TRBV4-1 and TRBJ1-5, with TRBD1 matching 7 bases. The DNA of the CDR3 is TGCGCCAGCAGCCAAGATACAGGGGGCAATCAGCCCCAGCATTTT. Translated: CASSQDTGGNQPQHF.